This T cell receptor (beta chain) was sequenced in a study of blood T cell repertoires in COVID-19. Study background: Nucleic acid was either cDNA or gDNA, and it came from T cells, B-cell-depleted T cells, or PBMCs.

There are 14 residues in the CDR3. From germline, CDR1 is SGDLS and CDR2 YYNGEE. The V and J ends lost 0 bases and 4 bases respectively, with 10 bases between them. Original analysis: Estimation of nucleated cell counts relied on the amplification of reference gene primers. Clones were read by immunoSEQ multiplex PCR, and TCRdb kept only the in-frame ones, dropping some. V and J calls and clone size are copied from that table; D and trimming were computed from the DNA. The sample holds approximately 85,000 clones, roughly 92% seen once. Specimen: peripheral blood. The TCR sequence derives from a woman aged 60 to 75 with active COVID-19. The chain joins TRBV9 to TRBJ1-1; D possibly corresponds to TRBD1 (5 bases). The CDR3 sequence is CASSVGQWGTEAFF. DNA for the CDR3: TGTGCCAGCAGCGTAGGACAGTGGGGCACTGAAGCTTTCTTT.